A single T cell receptor beta chain is shown here with its context. In its sample, this clonotype was seen a few times. Its recognized antigen is unknown. No per-base quality is available; no much larger clone lies one base away. Library generation was performed with multiplex PCR. Sequencing took place on an Illumina HiSeq 4000. TCR beta libraries were built with iRepertoire HTBI primers and Arm-PCR amplification of CDR3 regions. Gel purification was performed on PCR products prior to sequencing. From the authors' description of their analysis: Across samples, roughly 60 TRBV and over 11 TRBJ segments were identified and used for gene usage analysis of CDR3 amino acid clonotypes. Filtered high-quality paired reads were merged into contigs using COPE and FqMerger. BLAST was used to align contigs to IMGT TRBV, TRBD and TRBJ reference genes, and CDR3 was defined according to IMGT. Highly expanded clones were defined as clonotypes with a frequency above 0.1%. Repertoire diversity was measured by Shannon entropy, and V-J evenness by the Gini coefficient. A clonotype was considered public if more than one individual shared it. TCRdb reprocessed the public reads (quality trimming at Q25 with fastp, clone calling with MiXCR) and kept in-frame beta chains. Each record represents a unique CDR3 protein, reported with the most common genes and DNA among its rows. The V and J calls follow TCRdb's processing rather than the paper's. For this sample the table gives roughly 610,000 distinct CDR3 sequences, of which roughly 15% were detected only once. The ten largest make up more than 15% of the sample.

The CDR1 and CDR2 encoded by the germline V gene are SGHAT and FQNNGV. The CDR3 holds 14 amino acids from the cysteine to the phenylalanine. Just the 42-base CDR3 DNA is kept, in frame starting at base 1. V was cut back by 4 bases and J by 5 bases, leaving a gap of 14 bases between them. Interpreted using the paper, the time point label stands for: newly diagnosed GD, antithyroid drugs for less than 3 months. RNA was extracted from PBMCs in TRIzol for both TCR sequencing and RNA sequencing. Graves' disease was diagnosed according to American Thyroid Association guidelines. Patients were recruited from an endocrinology department in Xi'an, China. Each patient gave roughly 8.4 milliliters of peripheral blood, collected in an EDTA anticoagulant tube. Ficoll Paque Plus density gradient separation was used to isolate PBMCs, and no further T cell sorting was performed. An Agilent 2100 Bioanalyzer and agarose gel were used to check RNA quality, while a NanoDrop 2000 measured RNA concentration.

The data stem from a study of regulatory T cells in long-lasting Graves disease (dated by TCRdb to the early 2020s). Background for the entire study: In the newly diagnosed Graves' disease group, patients had been taking antithyroid drugs for less than 3 months. TCR sequencing covered approximately 13 persistent and around 20 newly diagnosed Graves' disease patients, 33 samples in total. The study was conducted in China and was registered as a clinical trial. Persistent Graves' disease patients were compared with newly diagnosed Graves' disease patients by peripheral blood TCR sequencing and RNA sequencing.

Broad study findings and their caveats: Patients with persistent disease shared more public clonotypes (around 2,700) than newly diagnosed patients did (about 970). Because the primary lesion, thyroid tissue, could not be accessed, the study looked at peripheral blood alone. Preferential use of TRBV28, TRBJ1-2 and TRBJ2-5 was observed in persistent disease, whereas TRBV20-1 and TRBJ2-1 were favored in newly diagnosed disease. Compared with newly diagnosed patients, patients with persistent Graves' disease had lower TCR Shannon entropy and fewer highly expanded clones, which suggests clonal expansion. The small sample size was acknowledged by the authors as a limitation that may reduce accuracy. Only the TCR beta chain was sequenced and analyzed.

The same data also contributed to another study, on T cells in Graves' hyperthyroidism and ophthalmopathy. The second study's paper adds: Stable Graves' hyperthyroidism was defined as the absence of progression to ophthalmopathy over 18 months of follow-up. The hyperthyroidism patients were between 18 and 65 years old and newly diagnosed, with a disease duration of less than 2 months. Patients with uncontrolled infections, other autoimmune diseases, pregnancy or lactation were excluded. Diagnoses relied on clinical symptoms, serum thyroxine and TRAb, thyroid ultrasound and orbital computed tomography. A first-round RT-PCR of the TCR CDR3 used the HTBI primer set with the Qiagen OneStep RT-PCR kit. Most expanded thyroid clonotypes (frequency above 0.001) were also found in blood, which suggests that blood repertoires may mirror thyroid immune responses. In cross-validation, a model built on a 13 V-J signature told ophthalmopathy apart from stable hyperthyroidism with approximately 90% sensitivity and roughly 81% specificity, and in testing the same model reached 80%/75%. During validation, the model predicted progression to ophthalmopathy a median of approximately 6.5 months ahead of onset, with more than 60% sensitivity and less than 85% specificity. TCR V-J signatures able to tell the groups apart were searched for in a discovery cohort of around 95 patients, of whom about 40 had Graves' ophthalmopathy and more than 55 had stable Graves' hyperthyroidism. Prospective prediction of ophthalmopathy was tested in an independent validation cohort consisting of 18 hyperthyroidism patients and approximately 16 patients who later progressed to ophthalmopathy. The 90 to 100 discovery patients were randomly divided into training and test sets at a 7:3 ratio. Thyroid tissue and blood T-cell repertoires from more than 5 Graves' hyperthyroidism patients were also compared in the study. Following sampling, methimazole starting at 30 mg daily was given to hyperthyroidism patients, and high-dose intravenous methylprednisolone was given to ophthalmopathy patients. Libraries were constructed in a second round of multiplex PCR, after which size selection and purification were performed. The libraries were sequenced on an Illumina HiSeq2000 using paired-end 100 bp reads. SOAPnuke was used to process the raw data, throwing out any read that contained adapters or uncalled bases, had a mean Phred below 15, or lacked an exact constant-primer or identifier match. High-quality paired reads were merged with COPE v1.2.5, and unique nucleotide sequences were defined as clonotypes. Clonotypes were aligned to IMGT TRBV, TRBD and TRBJ reference segments using MiTCR v1.1. The analysis included only V-J combinations with a frequency above 0.0001, which together covered 99.2% of the repertoires. The TCS score was defined as F50 (clonal expansion) divided by E x V (chaos), with BLOSUM62-based TCRdist calculated between CDR3 peptides within each V-J. Welch's t-statistics and random forest reduced roughly 540 V-J features to some 14, which were used in a naive Bayes classifier (R e1071). Sample size was not statistically predetermined, and blinding of investigators to group allocation was not performed. According to the paper, TCR Vbeta CDR3 sequencing was carried out on roughly 130 peripheral blood samples, which came from over 40 ophthalmopathy, under 85 hyperthyroidism and roughly 17 progressor patients.

This TCR was recovered from a woman in her 30s with Graves disease. Donor details come from another sample of the same person, matched by shared clones. This specimen consisted of peripheral blood mononuclear cells (PBMCs), obtained at new diagnosis, from a patient treated with antithyroid drugs. In this chain, TRBV11-2 is recombined with TRBJ1-1; perhaps TRBD1 is the D gene, with 6 bases matching. The DNA reads TGTGCCAGCAGCTCTGAACTGAGGGGGACTGAAGCTTTCTTT. It is translated as CASSSELRGTEAFF.